The clone carrying this TCR beta chain was seen ten or more times. Its antigen is still unknown. This record comes from a study of T cells in Graves' hyperthyroidism and ophthalmopathy. Notes on the study in general: Peripheral blood also featured most of the thyroid clonotypes expanded above 0.001. The model identified upcoming ophthalmopathy a median approximately six months ahead of onset.

V lost 6 bases and J 0 bases, leaving 15 bases between the germline ends. This CDR3 has 16 amino acids. The study left out patients who had uncontrolled infection, other autoimmune disease, pregnancy or lactation. Amplification of TCR beta CDR3 regions was performed using RNA transcripts as template. First-round RT-PCR of the TCR CDR3 relied on the HTBI primer set. TCRdb analysed the multiplex PCR reads with MiXCR anew, one entry per CDR3 protein. In the table there are roughly 720,000 distinct CDR3 sequences, approximately 15% of which are singletons. The gene calls are TRBV12-3 or TRBV12-4 and TRBJ2-1, with D perhaps matching TRBD2 (6 bases). The sequenced sample consisted of blood. This TCR was sampled from a man between 50 and 59 years old with Graves' hyperthyroidism. Written as DNA, the CDR3 is TGTGCCAGCAGACCCGGGGGTAGAGGCTCCTACAATGAGCAGTTCTTC. This translates into CASRPGGRGSYNEQFF.